The clone carrying this T cell receptor (beta chain) was detected only once. The antigen is undetermined. Deep sequencing aimed at 1 in 200,000 to 1 in 1 million T cells' resolution. Libraries were prepared by immunoSEQ multiplex PCR; TCRdb keeps only in-frame clonotypes and omits some of them. The sample lists 150,000 or so clones; under 85% were seen once. This sample stems from a study of cytotoxic CD8 clonotypes in ibrutinib-treated CLL. Points from the study as a whole: Public clonotypes were seen rarely and were contracted or stable on treatment.

Germline CDR1 is SEHNR and CDR2 is FQNEAQ (reference sequence). V lost 2 bases, J lost 1 base, and 17 bases lay in between. The CDR3 runs to 17 residues. This receptor was identified in a human donor with chronic lymphocytic leukemia. The specimen comprised PBMCs, sampled after 24 months of ibrutinib treatment. The chain has TRBV7-9 and TRBJ1-1; D possibly corresponds to TRBD1 (5 bases). The CDR3 here is CASSLPIPGQQNTEAFF. CDR3 sequence (DNA): TGTGCCAGCAGCTTACCTATACCAGGACAACAGAACACTGAAGCTTTCTTT.